What follows describes a single T cell receptor beta chain. Its matching antigen is unknown. Sequenced by immunoSEQ multiplex PCR; TCRdb stores in-frame clones only, minus some. The table records roughly 2.1 million clones, just over 90% of them present only once. V was pared by 6 bases and J by 6 bases, with 17 bases between. The CDR3 totals 14 residues. In germline, CDR1 is SGHTA, CDR2 FQGTGA. This entry is derived from a study of shared clonotypes between healthy human individuals. Naive CD8 isolation took CD45RO-negative cells positively selected for CCR7 and excluded terminally differentiated effector memory CD45RA+ cells. Study-level results: The study generally estimated greater richness for naive than memory subsets. Sampling covered nothing but blood. Tissue TCR repertoires likely differ from those found in blood.

The chain links TRBV7-3 to TRBJ1-1; D is possibly TRBD1 (6 bases). The TCR was taken from a man aged 18 to 29 in good health. Some clones in this sample may be carry-over from other donors' samples. The sample consisted of naive CD8+ T cells from PBMCs. CDR3 in DNA: TGTGCCAGCAGTGGGGCACAGGGTTTCTCTGAAGCTTTCTTT. Residues: CASSGAQGFSEAFF.